This T cell receptor beta chain was observed in a study of T cells in Graves' hyperthyroidism and ophthalmopathy. This clonotype was recorded many times. This CDR3 spans 14 amino acids. Germline V gives CDR1 ENHRY, CDR2 SYGVKD. The V end lost 2 bases, the J end lost 2 bases, and 8 bases lay between the germline ends. A lack of ophthalmopathy progression within 18 months defined stable Graves' hyperthyroidism. Reasons for excluding patients were uncontrolled infection, other autoimmune disease, pregnancy or lactation. From RNA transcripts, TCR beta CDR3 regions were amplified. Carried out on the TCR CDR3, a first-round RT-PCR used the HTBI primer set. TCRdb recomputed calls from the multiplex PCR reads with MiXCR, one row per CDR3 protein. This sample has a few hundred thousand distinct CDR3 sequences; approximately 15% occur once, and the top ten carry less than 20%.

The TCR sequence derives from a woman younger than 30 with Graves' hyperthyroidism. The sequenced sample consisted of blood. The chain links TRBV10-3 to TRBJ2-3, with D possibly being TRBD1 or TRBD2 (5 bases each). The DNA of the CDR3 is TGTGCCATCAGTGAGGGGGGTCTCACAGATACGCAGTATTTT. It specifies CAISEGGLTDTQYF.